Sequencing of this T cell receptor beta chain was carried out in a study of T cell repertoires in cytomegalovirus infection. There are 15 residues in the CDR3. V lost 3 bases and J lost 2, with 10 bases in between. Looked up from germline, CDR1 is MDHEN and CDR2 is SYDVKM. One entry per CDR3 protein results from TCRdb running MiXCR on the reads. Of hundreds of thousands of distinct CDR3 sequences listed, approximately 31% are singletons. What was sequenced was PBMCs. The genes are TRBV28 and TRBJ2-2; TRBD2 is a possible D gene (5 bases). This receptor was obtained from a human donor in good health (CMV status not recorded). Some clones in this sample may be carry-over from other donors' samples. The CDR3 protein is CASSFGEINTGELFF. The CDR3 nucleotides are TGTGCCAGCAGTTTCGGGGAGATAAACACCGGGGAGCTGTTTTTT.